The clone carrying this T cell receptor (beta chain) has just a few counts. These data originate in a study of T-cell reconstitution after alpha-beta-depleted transplantation in children. Unique molecular identifiers were built into the TCRbeta library. In TCRdb, the PCR reads were re-called with MiXCR into one record per CDR3 protein. The data show about 230,000 distinct CDR3 sequences, approximately 9.7% seen once. The CDR3 loop spans 9 amino acids. V lost 11 bases and J 3 bases, leaving 5 bases between the germline ends. Germline-derived CDR1 and CDR2 are MGHDK and SYGVNS. The genes are TRBV25-1 and TRBJ2-7; D unclear. The sample consisted of PBMCs from the stem cell graft donor, taken from the stem cell graft. This receptor was taken from a human donor who donated a stem cell graft to a child with SCID. In DNA form, the CDR3 reads TGTGCCCCCCACTACGAGCAGTACTTC. It specifies CAPHYEQYF.